This T cell receptor beta chain was sequenced during a study of long-term antiretroviral therapy in people with HIV. Study outcomes and limitations: Clonal populations expanded prior to ART predominated within the repertoire at all time points.

Everyone in the study who had HIV was treated in the United States. The authors ran the immunoSEQ assay, v3.0, at survey level. The method was immunoSEQ multiplex PCR; TCRdb's version includes in-frame clones alone and lacks a portion of them. The sample contains 34,000 or so clones, 85% of which appear only once. Of note for this clone: The antigen is undetermined.

The sequence was collected from a man between 18 and 29 years old with HIV. The specimen was unsorted PBMCs, collected approximately 3.3 years after starting antiretroviral therapy.

The chain's CDR3 is CASSLIQGQGEKLFF. The CDR3 DNA is TGCGCCAGCAGCTTAATTCAGGGGCAGGGGGAAAAACTGTTTTTT. The chain carries TRBV5-1 and TRBJ1-4, with a weak D call TRBD1 (6 bases). The V and J ends lost 2 bases and 8 bases respectively, with 16 bases between them. This CDR3 contains 15 residues. The germline V gene has CDR1 SGHRS and CDR2 YFSETQ.